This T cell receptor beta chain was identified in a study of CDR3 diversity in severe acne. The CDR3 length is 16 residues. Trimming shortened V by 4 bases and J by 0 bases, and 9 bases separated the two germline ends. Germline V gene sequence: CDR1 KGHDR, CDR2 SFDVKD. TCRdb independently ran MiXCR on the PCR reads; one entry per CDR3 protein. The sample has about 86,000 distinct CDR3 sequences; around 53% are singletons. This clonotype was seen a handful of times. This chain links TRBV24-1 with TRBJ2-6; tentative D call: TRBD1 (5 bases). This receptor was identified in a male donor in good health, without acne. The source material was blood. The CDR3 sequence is CATSERTSSGANVLTF. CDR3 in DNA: TGTGCCACCAGTGAACGGACAAGCTCTGGGGCCAACGTCCTGACTTTC.